A few counts support the clone carrying this T cell receptor (beta chain). Looked up from germline, CDR1 is SGHRS and CDR2 is YFSETQ. V dropped 6 bases and J dropped 3; count of bases not matched to a gene: 4. The CDR3 totals 14 residues. This specimen belongs to a study of early T cells in non-severe SARS-CoV-2 infection. TCRdb re-analysed the 5' RACE reads in MiXCR, keeping a single row per CDR3 protein. The sample holds more than 90,000 distinct CDR3 sequences, less than 15% seen once. This sequence originates from an adult who was a healthcare worker with PCR-confirmed SARS-CoV-2 infection or an uninfected control (not recorded which). The genes are TRBV5-1 and TRBJ2-3, with 10 bases fitting TRBD1. Sequenced: whole blood. DNA of the CDR3: TGCGCCAGCACCCTGGACAGGGGGACAGATACGCAGTATTTT. Translation gives CASTLDRGTDTQYF.